This is a list of T cell receptor beta chains from one sample in a study of blood T cell repertoires in COVID-19. TCRdb's table, derived via immunoSEQ multiplex PCR, lists solely in-frame clones and lacks some. The repertoire holds 36,000 or so clones, about 91% seen once, with 4% to 5% in the top ten. Sequenced material: peripheral blood. All receptors derive from a woman aged 70 to 79 with active COVID-19. Both conserved end residues are part of each CDR3. D genes are given only for firm matches. Size values are once, few and many counts, or a class for expanded clones, and some rows have none.

v_call	d_call	j_call	clone_size	cdr3_nt	cdr3_aa
TRBV11-2	-	TRBJ2-1	-	TGTGCCAGCAGCTTAGGAGGGGGAGTGGGGGAGCAGTTCTTC	CASSLGGGVGEQFF
TRBV5-1	TRBD2	TRBJ2-3	-	TGCGCCAGCAGCGGAGGGACTATCAGCACAGATACGCAGTATTTT	CASSGGTISTDTQYF
TRBV6-5	-	TRBJ2-5	-	TGTGCCAGCGGCCTGGGGGGGCCGAGGGAGACCCAGTACTTC	CASGLGGPRETQYF
TRBV4-1	-	TRBJ1-1	-	TGCGCCAGCAGCCAGACCTCGACAGGCTACACTGAAGCTTTCTTT	CASSQTSTGYTEAFF
TRBV19	TRBD2	TRBJ2-5	-	TGTGCCAGTAGTAACGGGGGGGCCGCGGTACAGGAGACCCAGTACTTC	CASSNGGAAVQETQYF
TRBV11-3	TRBD2	TRBJ2-5	-	TGTGCCAGCAGCTTAGGAAGCGGGGCAGAGACCCAGTACTTC	CASSLGSGAETQYF
TRBV7-9	-	TRBJ2-7	-	TGTGCCAGCAGCTCCCTCCAGGGCCACCACGAGCAGTACTTC	CASSSLQGHHEQYF
TRBV6-1	-	TRBJ2-5	-	TGTGCCAGCAGTGACCCTCCAGGGTCCAGCCAAGAGACCCAGTACTTC	CASSDPPGSSQETQYF
TRBV19	-	TRBJ1-2	-	TGTGCCAGTAGTATCTCTCCAGTAGGGGCTAACTATGGCTACACCTTC	CASSISPVGANYGYTF
TRBV11-2	TRBD2	TRBJ2-7	-	TGTGCCAGCAGCTTAGCGGGGGGTTCCTACGAGCAGTACTTC	CASSLAGGSYEQYF
TRBV11-3	TRBD1	TRBJ1-1	-	TGTGCCAGCAGCCGTACGACAGGGGGCACTGAAGCTTTCTTT	CASSRTTGGTEAFF
TRBV7-2	-	TRBJ2-7	once	TGTGCCAGCAACTCCGTGGACAGCTCACTCTCCTACGAGCAGTACTTC	CASNSVDSSLSYEQYF
TRBV9	-	TRBJ2-7	-	TGTGCCAGCAGCGTAGCGGTTAACTACGAGCAGTACTTC	CASSVAVNYEQYF
TRBV20-1	-	TRBJ2-1	-	TGCAGTCAGGCGAGCCAAAATGAGCAGTTCTTC	CSQASQNEQFF
TRBV4-1	-	TRBJ2-3	-	TGCGCCAGCAGAACTCAGGACTCCTCCCGAGTTACGCAGTATTTT	CASRTQDSSRVTQYF
TRBV7-3	TRBD2	TRBJ2-3	-	TGTGCCAGCAGTCCTTCATTGAGCGGGGGTCGAGATACGCAGTATTTT	CASSPSLSGGRDTQYF
TRBV7-6	-	TRBJ2-5	-	TGTGCCAGCAGCCCTGGACAGAAAGAGACCCAGTACTTC	CASSPGQKETQYF
TRBV5-1	TRBD1	TRBJ1-2	-	TGCGCCAGCAGCGCGACACAGGGGAACTATGGCTACACCTTC	CASSATQGNYGYTF
TRBV7-9	-	TRBJ2-3	large	TGTGCCAGCAGCTCGCCTCCGACAGGCCGCACAGATACGCAGTATTTT	CASSSPPTGRTDTQYF
TRBV19	-	TRBJ2-5	few	TGTGCCAGTGGTCCGGGGGGCATCAGGGAGACCCAGTACTTC	CASGPGGIRETQYF
TRBV28	-	TRBJ2-2	-	TGTGCCAGCAGTCAGGACAGCGCGAACACCGGGGAGCTGTTTTTT	CASSQDSANTGELFF
TRBV5-6	-	TRBJ1-2	-	TGTGCCAGCAGCTTGGACAATAACTATGGCTACACCTTC	CASSLDNNYGYTF
TRBV2	-	TRBJ1-6	-	TGTGCCAGCAGTGAAGTCGCCAGCTCCTATAATTCACCCCTCCACTTT	CASSEVASSYNSPLHF
TRBV7-9	TRBD2	TRBJ2-5	few	TGTGCCAGCAGCTTCCTCGCGGGGGGGCCCCAAGAGACCCAGTACTTC	CASSFLAGGPQETQYF
TRBV2	-	TRBJ2-7	-	TGTGCCAGCTATGCTACAGACCACTCCTACGAGCAGTACTTC	CASYATDHSYEQYF
TRBV29-1	-	TRBJ1-2	-	TGCAGCGTCCCAGGGCTGAATGGCTACACCTTC	CSVPGLNGYTF
TRBV6-6	-	TRBJ2-7	-	TGTGCCGTTGGGCAGGGGGGAGACGAGCAGTACTTC	CAVGQGGDEQYF
TRBV19	TRBD2	TRBJ2-7	-	TGTGCCAGTAGTATAGTAGCGGGGGAATCCTACGAGCAGTACTTC	CASSIVAGESYEQYF
TRBV18	TRBD2	TRBJ2-5	-	TGTGCCAGCTCACGGGCTAGCGGGGGACAAGGGGAGACCCAGTACTTC	CASSRASGGQGETQYF
TRBV5-8	-	TRBJ2-5	-	TGTGCCAGCAGTCCAGGGGGGCCTAATGGGGCCCAGTACTTC	CASSPGGPNGAQYF
TRBV28	TRBD1	TRBJ2-7	-	TGTGCCAGCAGTTTAAGGGACAGGCCTTACGAGCAGTACTTC	CASSLRDRPYEQYF
TRBV2	-	TRBJ1-1	-	TGTGCCAGCAGTGGACAGCCAGGGACTGAAGCTTTCTTT	CASSGQPGTEAFF
TRBV5-1	TRBD2	TRBJ2-7	-	TGCGCCAGCAGCTTGAATAGCGGGCCTACCTACGAGCAGTACTTC	CASSLNSGPTYEQYF
TRBV30	TRBD1	TRBJ1-6	-	TGTGCCTGGAACCGAGACAGGGGCGTTAATTCACCCCTCCACTTT	CAWNRDRGVNSPLHF
TRBV5-4	TRBD1	TRBJ2-3	-	TGTGCCAGCAGCCCCAGGACAGGGGGGGATACGCAGTATTTT	CASSPRTGGDTQYF
TRBV7-9	-	TRBJ1-1	-	TGTGCCAGCAGCTCCCTAGTGGCAGGGTTGGCAATGTCAAAAGCTTTCTTT	CASSSLVAGLAMSKAFF
TRBV11-2	-	TRBJ2-7	-	TGTGCCAGCAGCGTCGGACAAATCTACGAGCAGTACTTC	CASSVGQIYEQYF
TRBV18	-	TRBJ2-7	-	TGTGCCAGCTCACCAGTGGCAGGGGAAAGCCACGAGCAGTACTTC	CASSPVAGESHEQYF
TRBV21-1	-	TRBJ2-7	-	TGTGCCAGCAGCAAAGATGGCAGCCTAGCCCCCCTCTACGAGCAGTACTTC	CASSKDGSLAPLYEQYF
TRBV6-1	TRBD1	TRBJ1-2	-	TGTGCCAGCAGTGATCTGGACAGGACGAGGGGCTACACCTTC	CASSDLDRTRGYTF
TRBV11-2	TRBD1	TRBJ2-2	-	TGTGCCAGCAGCTCAAGACAGGGGGCGAACACCGGGGAGCTGTTTTTT	CASSSRQGANTGELFF
TRBV29-1	TRBD2	TRBJ2-1	-	TGCAGCGTTGAGGGGAGCGGACTAGCGGGGACCTACAATGAGCAGTTCTTC	CSVEGSGLAGTYNEQFF
TRBV19	-	TRBJ2-3	once	TGTGCCAGTAGTATAAAGTTTTGGACTGGGGATACGCAGTATTTT	CASSIKFWTGDTQYF
TRBV6-5	-	TRBJ2-1	-	TGTGCCAGCAACCTAGGGGGTGAGCAGTTCTTC	CASNLGGEQFF
TRBV28	TRBD1	TRBJ1-5	-	TGTGCCAGCAGGGGACAGGTCCGGAGGTGGCCCCAGCATTTT	CASRGQVRRWPQHF
TRBV12-3/TRBV12-4	-	TRBJ1-2	once	TGTGCCAGCTTCTCTACTGGAGGCGGCTACACCTTC	CASFSTGGGYTF
TRBV28	TRBD2	TRBJ2-5	-	TGTGCCAGCAGTCCATGGACTAGCGGGGTCAGGGGAGAGACCCAGTACTTC	CASSPWTSGVRGETQYF
TRBV19	TRBD2	TRBJ2-3	-	TGTGCCAGTAGTTCCCCTCCGGGACTAGTAACAGATACGCAGTATTTT	CASSSPPGLVTDTQYF
TRBV9	TRBD2	TRBJ2-2	-	TGTGCCAGCAGCGTAGGTAGCGGGGGGCTCCTGAACACCGGGGAGCTGTTTTTT	CASSVGSGGLLNTGELFF
TRBV6-5	-	TRBJ1-1	-	TGTGCCAGCAGCCTTTACACTGAAGCTTTCTTT	CASSLYTEAFF
TRBV30	TRBD1	TRBJ1-1	-	TGTGCCTGGAGGAGGACAGGGTTCACTGAAGCTTTCTTT	CAWRRTGFTEAFF
TRBV14	-	TRBJ2-3	-	TGTGCCAGCAGCCTGGGACACGGAGATACGCAGTATTTT	CASSLGHGDTQYF
TRBV9	-	TRBJ2-5	-	TGTGCCAGCAGCGTAGGGAGGGAAAGGGAGACCCAGTACTTC	CASSVGRERETQYF
TRBV6-2/TRBV6-3	TRBD1	TRBJ2-2	-	TGTGCCAGCAGCCGGGACAGGGGCACCGGGGAGCTGTTTTTT	CASSRDRGTGELFF
TRBV2	-	TRBJ2-2	-	TGTGCCAGCTGGGGCAGGTGGGACACCGGGGAGCTGTTTTTT	CASWGRWDTGELFF